The clone carrying this TCR beta chain was counted a few times. RNA served as the template for amplifying TCR beta CDR3 regions. First-round RT-PCR with HTBI primers preceded a second-round multiplex PCR. TCRdb itself ran the multiplex PCR reads through MiXCR, one entry per CDR3 protein. The table lists over a million distinct CDR3 sequences, less than 45% of them singletons, with around 10% in the top ten. These data are taken from a study of Graves' ophthalmopathy and Graves' hyperthyroidism. V gave up 5 bases and J gave up 0 bases, with 26 bases separating them. The CDR3 loop spans 21 amino acids. The germline CDR1 and CDR2 sequences are SGHTA and FQGNSA.

The receptor comes from an adult man with Graves' hyperthyroidism. The genes are TRBV7-2 and TRBJ2-6; possible D gene TRBD1, 6 bases. Sequences were obtained from peripheral blood or thyroid tissue (not recorded which). CDR3 protein: CASSPTSTLSNRASGANVLTF. CDR3 nucleotides: TGTGCCAGCAGCCCGACCTCCACATTGTCCAACAGGGCCTCTGGGGCCAACGTCCTGACTTTC.